Described below is a single T cell receptor (beta chain) sequence and its context. Germline V gene lookup returns CDR1 PRHDT and CDR2 FYEKMQ (reference sequence). This CDR3 is 15 amino acids long. Trimming took 5 bases from V and 6 from J, leaving 19 bases between them. The sample belongs to a study of T cell repertoires in cytomegalovirus infection. Each CDR3 protein is one row after TCRdb ran MiXCR on the reads. Of almost 500,000 distinct CDR3 sequences listed, 10% to 12% are singletons. The TCR originated in a human donor in good health (CMV status not recorded). Some clones in this sample may be carry-over from other donors' samples. The chain uses TRBV13 and TRBJ1-1, with a tentative D call TRBD1 (5 bases). The sample was PBMCs. CDR3 coding DNA: TGTGCCAGCAGCCCCACCTTTGGAAGGGACTCTGAAGCTTTCTTT. Translating gives CASSPTFGRDSEAFF.